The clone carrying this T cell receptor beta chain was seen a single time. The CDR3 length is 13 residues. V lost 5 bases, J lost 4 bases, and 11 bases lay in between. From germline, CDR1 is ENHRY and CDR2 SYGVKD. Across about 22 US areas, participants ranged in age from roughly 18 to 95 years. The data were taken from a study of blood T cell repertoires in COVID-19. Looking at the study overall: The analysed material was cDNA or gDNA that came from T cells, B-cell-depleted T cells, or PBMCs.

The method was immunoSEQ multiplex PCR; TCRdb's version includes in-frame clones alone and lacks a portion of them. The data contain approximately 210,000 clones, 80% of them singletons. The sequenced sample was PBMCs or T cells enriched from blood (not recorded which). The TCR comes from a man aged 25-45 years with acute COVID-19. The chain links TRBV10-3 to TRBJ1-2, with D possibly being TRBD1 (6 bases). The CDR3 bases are TGTGCCATCAGTACAGGGAGAGGCTATGGCTACACCTTC. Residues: CAISTGRGYGYTF.